These 24 T cell receptor beta chains originate from one sample sequenced in a study of brain metastases from non-small cell lung cancer (dated by TCRdb to between 2018 and 2021). The library was built by means of the immunoSEQ multiplex PCR assay. In its TCRdb copy, this immuneACCESS table keeps in-frame sequences only and misses some clones. Where compared with another copy, unresolved V genes explain less than half of these, and the others have no known cause. The sample table shows approximately 3,100 clones, and 95% are seen once. Jointly, the top ten make up approximately 2% of the sample. Sequenced material: tumor-adjacent normal tissue. Receptor source: a donor aged 40 or over with non-small cell lung cancer.

This chain uses TRBV21-1 with TRBJ1-1. TRBV21-1 is flagged as a pseudogene. This CDR3 contains 11 residues. The CDR3 here is CASSNARKAFF. The CDR3, as DNA: TGTGCCAGCAGCAACGCAAGAAAAGCTTTCTTT.

The chain carries TRBV15 and TRBJ2-7; D possibly corresponds to TRBD1 (6 bases). CDR1 and CDR2 from the germline V gene are LNHNV and YYDKDF (reference sequence). This CDR3 has 14 residues. The V end was cut by 0 bases, the J end by 4 bases, with 10 bases between. The CDR3 spells CATSRDRGDYEQYF. For the CDR3, the DNA is TGTGCCACCAGCAGAGACAGGGGTGATTACGAGCAGTACTTC.

This chain connects TRBV7-9 to TRBJ1-5; D is possibly TRBD1 (6 bases). The germline V gene has CDR1 SEHNR and CDR2 FQNEAQ (reference sequence). Trimming stripped 3 bases from V and 7 bases from J, with 13 bases between. The CDR3 sequence is 14 residues long. The CDR3, as DNA: TGTGCCAGCAGCTTCGGGACATCGGGGCAGCCCCAGCATTTT. Protein: CASSFGTSGQPQHF.

This rearrangement joins TRBV12-5 to TRBJ2-5; 7 bases are shared with TRBD2. Germline assignment: CDR1 LGHNT and CDR2 FRNRAP. After removal of 2 bases from V and 0 bases from J, the junction contained 9 bases not matched to a gene. The CDR3 spans 17 residues. The DNA for the CDR3 is TGTGCTAGTGGTTTGTCGGTAGCGGGTGCGTACCAAGAGACCCAGTACTTC. Translation gives CASGLSVAGAYQETQYF.

V usage is TRBV5-1 and J usage is TRBJ2-3, with D hard to call. CDR1 and CDR2 (germline): SGHRS, YFSETQ. This CDR3 region has 13 residues. V lost 5 bases to trimming and J lost 3 bases, with 10 bases between them. CDR3 amino acids: CASSSGETDTQYF. The CDR3 DNA follows: TGCGCCAGCAGTTCTGGGGAAACAGATACGCAGTATTTT.

The rearrangement uses TRBV7-2 and TRBJ1-2; D unclear. The V end was cut by 5 bases, the J end by 2 bases, with 9 bases between. The CDR3 is made up of 13 amino acids. The V gene's germline CDR1 is SGHTA and CDR2 FQGNSA. The CDR3 reads CASSPEENYGYTF. CDR3 nucleotide sequence: TGTGCCAGCAGCCCAGAGGAGAACTATGGCTACACCTTC.

The chain recombines TRBV5-1 with TRBJ2-1; 14 bases are a match to TRBD2. Germline values: CDR1 SGHRS, CDR2 YFSETQ. The CDR3 has 16 residues. V gave up 3 bases and J gave up 7 bases; unmatched junction bases: 6. DNA for the CDR3: TGCGCCAGCAGCTCACTGACTAGCGGGAGGGAGAATGAGCAGTTCTTC. This encodes CASSSLTSGRENEQFF.

The chain recombines TRBV20-1 with TRBJ1-3; D might be TRBD1 (5 bases). Germline lookup yields CDR1 DFQATT and CDR2 SNEGSKA (reference sequence). CDR3 length equals 14 residues. V lost 3 bases and J 4 bases, leaving 13 bases between the germline ends. This chain's CDR3 is CSASPVGGGNTIYF. CDR3 bases: TGCAGTGCTAGTCCTGTGGGGGGGGGAAACACCATATATTTT.

This chain joins TRBV5-1 and TRBJ1-1; D is undetermined. Looked up from germline, CDR1 is SGHRS and CDR2 is YFSETQ. Trimming pared 2 bases from V and 1 base from J, leaving 18 bases between. This CDR3 spans 17 amino acids. The CDR3 loop is CASSLHVSSQGNTEAFF. The CDR3 bases are TGCGCCAGCAGCTTACACGTCTCCTCCCAAGGGAACACTGAAGCTTTCTTT.

V is TRBV20-1 and J is TRBJ1-2; possible D gene TRBD1, 6 bases. Germline assignment: CDR1 DFQATT and CDR2 SNEGSKA (reference sequence). This CDR3 has 17 residues. V was cut by 3 bases and J by 4 bases, with 24 bases left in between. Written as DNA, the CDR3 is TGCAGTGCTAGTGGGACCAGGGGAAGGGTTGAGGGCTATGGCTACACCTTC. Translated: CSASGTRGRVEGYGYTF.

The chain is built from TRBV12-3 or TRBV12-4 and TRBJ1-5; D unclear. This CDR3 is 13 amino acids long. Deletions cut 2 bases from V and 7 bases from J, with 9 bases between. CDR3 sequence: CASSLIEGQPQHF. The CDR3, as DNA: TGTGCCAGCAGTTTAATAGAGGGACAGCCCCAGCATTTT.

Turning to this clone: Compared with germline, one end of the junction differs, possibly owing to a read error. The rearrangement joins TRBV19 to TRBJ2-5; either TRBD1 or TRBD2 may fit D (5 bases each). Germline V gene sequence: CDR1 LNHDA, CDR2 SQIVND (reference sequence). This CDR3 is built from 17 residues. CDR3 region: CASSPHSGTPGQEIQYF. CDR3 DNA sequence: TGTGCCAGTAGTCCCCACTCCGGGACCCCGGGGCAAGAGATCCAGTACTTC.

The genes are TRBV7-2 and TRBJ2-3, with D possibly TRBD2 on 6 matching bases. V was shortened by 5 bases and J by 5 bases, with 11 bases between the two germline ends. Per germline, CDR1 SGHTA and CDR2 FQGNSA. This CDR3 spans 13 amino acids. CDR3 DNA sequence: TGTGCCAGCAGCGGGGGGTTTAGAGATACGCAGTATTTT. Translated, it gives CASSGGFRDTQYF. Full variable domain (rest looked up from reference TRBV7-2 and TRBJ2-3): GAGVSQSPSNKVTEKGKDVELRCDPISGHTALYWYRQSLGQGLEFLIYFQGNSAPDKSGLPSDRFSAERTGGSVSTLTIQRTQQEDSAVYLCASSGGFRDTQYFGPGTRLTVL.

The chain carries TRBV10-3 and TRBJ1-6; TRBD1 is a possible D gene (5 bases). The CDR3 consists of 14 residues. The V and J ends lost 6 bases and 10 bases respectively, with 16 bases between them. Looked up from germline, CDR1 is ENHRY and CDR2 is SYGVKD. The CDR3 DNA is TGTGCCATCAGCGACAGCTTGGGAGCGTCACCCCTCCACTTT. This gives the protein CAISDSLGASPLHF.

V gene TRBV7-8 combines with J gene TRBJ1-6; D is unresolved. Germline V gene sequence: CDR1 SGHVS, CDR2 FQNEAQ. Trimming took off 5 bases at V and 10 bases at J, with 6 bases between the two ends. This CDR3 contains 11 residues. The CDR3 DNA sequence: TGTGCCAGCAGCCGCTCCTCACCCCTCCACTTT. Translation gives CASSRSSPLHF.

The rearrangement joins TRBV11-2 to TRBJ2-7, with 12 bases lining up with TRBD1. This CDR3 comprises 15 residues. Per germline, CDR1 SGHAT and CDR2 FQNNGV. After removal of 3 bases from V and 7 bases from J, the junction contained 7 bases not matched to a gene. The CDR3 DNA reads as TGTGCCAGCAGCTTCCGCCCGGGACAGGGGGCAGAGCAGTACTTC. Amino acid sequence: CASSFRPGQGAEQYF.

The V gene is TRBV29-1, the J gene TRBJ2-5, with D maybe TRBD1 (5 bases). The CDR3 extends over 16 amino acids. Germline CDR1 SQVTM, CDR2 ANQGSEA. Trimming left V 6 bases short and J 4 bases short, with 24 bases between. The CDR3 region is CSVSSKGPPFRETQYF. CDR3 in DNA: TGCAGCGTGAGCTCGAAGGGGCCGCCGTTCCGAGAGACCCAGTACTTC.

This clone was detected once. J is TRBJ1-1 and V is TRBV11-2; TRBD1 might be the D (6 bases). Germline V CDR1 and CDR2: SGHAT, FQNNGV. V dropped 3 bases and J dropped 6 bases, with 14 bases sitting between them. CDR3 length: 14 residues. In DNA form, the CDR3 reads TGTGCCAGCAGCTTCAGGGAACAGGGCGCTGAAGCTTTCTTT. It translates to CASSFREQGAEAFF.

The chain recombines TRBV2 with TRBJ2-4; a possible D gene is TRBD2 (6 bases). The CDR3 contains 12 residues. Germline CDR1 SNHLY, CDR2 FYNNEI. V was clipped by 6 bases and J by 7 bases, with 10 bases between them. CDR3 residues: CASRGTVNIQYF. In DNA form, the CDR3 reads TGTGCCAGCAGAGGGACTGTGAACATTCAGTACTTC.

The chain carries TRBV6-5 and TRBJ2-2, with TRBD2 matching over 7 bases. The CDR3 runs to 14 residues. CDR1 is MNHEY, CDR2 SVGAGI, per germline. V shed 8 bases and J 5 bases; nucleotides not matched to a gene: 8. CDR3 residues: CASLRTSWTGELFF. The CDR3 bases are TGTGCCAGCCTTAGGACTAGTTGGACCGGGGAGCTGTTTTTT.

The gene calls are TRBV7-6 and TRBJ2-7, with D perhaps matching TRBD1 or TRBD2 (5 bases each). CDR3 length: 14 amino acids. Germline-derived CDR1 and CDR2 are SGHVS and FNYEAQ. V dropped 5 bases and J dropped 5 bases, with 16 bases sitting between them. The CDR3 sequence: CASSATGASHEQYF. The CDR3 DNA is TGTGCCAGCAGCGCCACCGGGGCGTCCCACGAGCAGTACTTC.

V gene TRBV7-2 combines with J gene TRBJ2-7; D is perhaps TRBD2 (6 bases). The V end lost 1 base, the J end lost 0 bases, and 7 bases lay between the germline ends. Germline assignment: CDR1 SGHTA and CDR2 FQGNSA. CDR3 size: 14 residues. This CDR3 is CASSLGRGSYEQYF. The CDR3 DNA is TGTGCCAGCAGCTTAGGGCGGGGCTCCTACGAGCAGTACTTC.

The chain combines TRBV30 with TRBJ2-3; a weak D match, TRBD2 (5 bases). Germline CDR1 reads GTSNPN; CDR2 reads SVGIG (reference sequence). The CDR3 length is 14 residues. Trimming took off 3 bases at V and 10 bases at J, with 20 bases between the two ends. CDR3 sequence: CAWSGDFLYGAQYF. The DNA for the CDR3 is TGTGCCTGGAGCGGGGATTTCCTCTATGGAGCGCAGTATTTT.

The chain links TRBV30 to TRBJ2-3; tentative D call: TRBD2 (6 bases). CDR1 GTSNPN and CDR2 SVGIG come from the germline V gene (reference sequence). V lost 1 base to trimming and J lost 4 bases, with 6 bases between them. This CDR3 is built from 12 residues. The chain's CDR3 is CAWSGGADTQYF. CDR3 DNA sequence: TGTGCCTGGAGTGGGGGGGCAGATACGCAGTATTTT.